This T cell receptor (beta chain) was captured in a study of cytomegalovirus exposure and HLA in healthy donors (dated by TCRdb to about 2017). Study-level background: An earlier analysis of some 600 of the donors reported about 300 Gb of sequence data and around 120 million unique TCR beta sequences obtained from roughly 170 million T cells. An early release that covered 640 HLA-typed donors contained about 300 gigabases of sequencing data and tens of millions of unique TCR sequences. The genetic ancestry cluster associated with self-reported Caucasian donors included 80% to 90% of the approximately 400 genotyped donors. The study was designed to test whether signatures of past pathogen exposure could be identified by cataloging public T cell receptors. Using immunosequencing, the study profiled T cell repertoires from 640 or so subjects and related those repertoires to cytomegalovirus serostatus. A separate validation cohort of about 110 different subjects was used in addition to the approximately 640-subject first cohort. To predict cytomegalovirus infection status, the study brought together high-throughput TCR immunosequencing, statistical association of individual TCRs with disease status, and machine learning. A later analysis re-analyzed previously published TCR beta repertoires from 650 to 800 donors and added high-resolution HLA genotyping to study TCR occurrence patterns. The later analysis used no new phenotypic data to find candidate immune exposures, relying instead on TCR beta sequences and their occurrence across donors. In an earlier analysis of 587 of the donors, high-throughput TCR beta sequencing was used to judge whether each TCR beta V gene segment behaved as functional or pseudogenic. Donor age, sex, ethnicity and CMV serostatus were compiled alongside the repertoire data. In a later genetic analysis, genome-wide SNP genotypes for about three fifths of the roughly 670 donors were used, and that subset was treated as a discovery cohort. All discovery cohort repertoires had been generated using a single sequencing platform. Both class I and class II loci were covered by HLA typing, at four-digit resolution. The number of donors typed differed by locus, with roughly 620-630 for A, B, C, DRB1 and DQB1, roughly 520 for DQA1, 606 for DPA1, and about 450 for DPB1. Because of strong linkage in the cohort, roughly 5 DR-DQ haplotypes were treated as single units for association and clustering. On average, over 200,000 unique TCR beta nucleotide sequences were sequenced per donor among 398 genotyped donors of the cohort, with 15% to 20% of those sequences being non-productive. General findings and caveats noted by the study authors: Linkage disequilibrium might explain the correlated functional status among segregating V segments, but an unknown experimental factor could not be excluded. Specific HLA alleles were associated with over 15,000 TCR beta sequences at a false discovery rate of 0.05 in a later analysis. About 17 rarely observed V segments, including chromosome 9 orphons, were excluded from the earlier analysis of approximately 500 of the donors because counts were too low. Across donors, most TCR sequences were observed very rarely, whereas some public TCRs were present in many individuals. Presence/absence analyses assumed roughly uniform sequencing depth across donors, an assumption that may not hold. In this cohort, only TCR beta chains were sequenced, and detectable features were limited by the absence of alpha or paired-chain data. CMV serostatus was the only immune exposure information available for the cohort. Three of the identified cytomegalovirus-associated TCR beta chains were confirmed in vitro to be specific for cytomegalovirus antigens. The authors suggested that the approach could potentially be extended to other disease states and immunological phenotypes. Because HLA typing was unavailable for some donors at each locus, only the typed subset was used in association tests. A further reported finding was that TCR beta sequences accurately predicted the HLA-A and HLA-B alleles for most subjects in the first cohort. The sequencing pipeline was judged likely to have produced a cluster of highly shared sequence variants as a technical artifact. Because the 87-base-pair reads could not distinguish some IMGT-functional V segments, including TRBV6-2 and TRBV6-3, those segments were excluded. Assigning TCR associations to individual alleles was difficult when HLA alleles, especially DR and DQ, strongly co-occurred. In an earlier analysis of some 540 of the donors, most TCR beta V segments appeared in productive rearrangements about 87% or about 30% of the time, broadly matching IMGT annotations. A total of 150 or so TCR beta chains were listed by the study as associated with cytomegalovirus. A later genetic analysis reported fewer N-insertions in productive TCRs among donors in an Asian-associated ancestry cluster than the approximately 670-donor mean. Cytomegalovirus status was reported to be diagnosed by the classifier with high specificity and sensitivity in both the original and validation cohorts. A later analysis reported that several top co-occurrence clusters appeared linked to parvovirus B19, influenza, CMV and Epstein-Barr virus. A later analysis found that HLA-associated TCR beta chains were more clonally expanded and had lower generation probabilities than equally common non-associated chains. V-gene and J-gene trimming of TCR beta chains was associated with a missense DCLRE1C variant in a later genetic analysis, and the association was replicated in an independent cohort. In a later analysis, the rate of TCR association differed among HLA loci, with DRB1 alleles having the most associated TCRs and HLA-C alleles having the fewest. According to a later analysis, most CMV-associated TCR beta chains appeared to be HLA-restricted, and the HLA associations seemed to be driven largely by CMV exposure.

The cohort consisted of 600 or so healthy bone marrow donors. All cohort members were sampled while nominally healthy, although unrecorded immune exposures were likely present. The donor tested CMV seropositive, placing the donor among the approximately 290 seropositive members of the cohort. A peripheral blood sample was collected from each donor, and TCR beta sequencing was performed on peripheral blood mononuclear cells. Genomic DNA was extracted from the blood cell samples with the Qiagen DNeasy Blood Extraction Kit. A note on this clone: Its antigen specificity is not known. Base qualities are not provided; no much larger clone lies one nucleotide away.

The library was obtained by the immunoSEQ multiplex PCR assay. For the multiplex PCR, a mixture combining 60 forward primers for TCR Vbeta segments and 13 reverse primers for TCR Jbeta segments was used. The CDR3 region of rearranged TCR beta genes was amplified from genomic DNA with a multiplex PCR assay. Amplified TCR beta libraries were sequenced as 87-base-pair reads on the Illumina HiSeq System. On the authors' methods: A later analysis counted about 76 million unique TCR beta chains across the roughly 700 repertoires, and 10 million to 12 million of these chains were shared by at least two donors. Raw reads were error-corrected and collapsed into unique sequences by a nearest-neighbor algorithm in which closely related sequences were merged to remove PCR and sequencing errors. To assign V, D and J gene segments, CDR3 sequences were aligned to IMGT reference sequences. For a sequence to be retained, a match of at least six nucleotides was required to both a V gene segment and a J gene segment. Rearrangements were classified as productive when the CDR3 lacked stop codons and remained in frame with V and J, and all other rearrangements were classified as non-productive. Following IMGT convention, CDR3 was defined as the stretch from the second conserved V-encoded cysteine up to the conserved J-encoded phenylalanine. The earlier analysis of 587 of the donors excluded any sequence lacking an unambiguous match to a single V gene segment. In an earlier analysis of some 590 of the donors, a V segment was called functional when productive rearrangements were above 56.7%, and segregating when the standard deviation between donors exceeded 5%. A statistical classification framework was built for diagnosing cytomegalovirus status from the catalog of TCR beta chain sequences. V and J gene assignment, in a later analysis, came from comparing TCR nucleotide sequences with IMGT/GENE-DB human TR gene sequences. A later analysis assigned CDR3 sequences and most-parsimonious VDJ recombination scenarios with the TCRdist pipeline. In a later analysis, each TCR beta chain was defined by its CDR3 amino acid sequence together with its V-gene family, and reads lacking a unique V-gene family were excluded. A later analysis removed several hundred highly shared, low-generation-probability nucleotide sequences to deal with suspected cross-contamination and a sequencing artifact. For each public chain, a later analysis derived a clonal expansion index from normalized ranks of inferred template counts within each repertoire. In a later analysis, generation probabilities were computed using a VDJ recombination model fitted to out-of-frame rearrangements, and the results were checked against IGoR. In a later analysis, TCR-TCR, TCR-HLA and TCR-CMV co-occurrence was scored with hypergeometric tests, and a repertoire-size bias correction was applied to TCR pairs. False discovery rates were estimated in a later analysis by permuting HLA or CMV assignments 20 times. In a later analysis, co-occurring TCRs were grouped with DBSCAN, and TCRdist sequence similarity was added when clustering was performed within HLA-allele-positive subsets. Co-occurrence clustering excluded repertoires with fewer than 30,000 or more than 120,000 public chains, plus five with anomalous nucleotide sharing. TCRdb carries this immuneACCESS record with in-frame sequences only. Its versions omit some clonotypes, under half of them owing to an unresolved V gene in the studies checked, with the rest unexplained. From that table come the V and J calls and clone size; the DNA was used to work out D and trimming. Recorded for this sample are approximately 200,000 clones; 65% to 85% of them occurred a single time. In total, the top ten clones hold 4.5% to 7.5% of the sample.

From its cysteine to its phenylalanine, the CDR3 spans 16 amino acids. CDR3 DNA only is kept here, 48 bases in frame from base 1. The germline V gene provides CDR1 SGHTA and CDR2 FQGNSA. V and J lose 5 bases and 6 bases, and a span of 22 bases separates them. The sequence came from a woman in her thirties in good health and CMV-seropositive. The chain is made from TRBV7-2 and TRBJ1-1; the best D guess is TRBD1, with 6 bases matching. The material sequenced was PBMCs. The encoded CDR3 is CASSDQVTRGGAEAFF. Here is the DNA: TGTGCCAGCAGCGACCAGGTTACCAGAGGGGGAGCTGAAGCTTTCTTT. The CDR3, completed at both ends by the reference TRBV7-2 and TRBJ1-1 genes, gives the full variable domain GAGVSQSPSNKVTEKGKDVELRCDPISGHTALYWYRQSLGQGLEFLIYFQGNSAPDKSGLPSDRFSAERTGGSVSTLTIQRTQQEDSAVYLCASSDQVTRGGAEAFFGQGTRLTVV.